This T cell receptor (beta chain) stems from a study of T cell responses to AZD1222 COVID-19 vaccine. The CDR3 has 13 residues. Germline CDR1 is PRHDT and CDR2 is FYEKMQ (reference sequence). V was pared by 5 bases and J by 3 bases, with 3 bases of the junction left unmatched. The repertoire was sequenced with immunoSEQ multiplex PCR; TCRdb's copy has only in-frame clones and lacks some. The table has some 22,000 clones, 65% to 90% seen once. Only a few counts were recorded for this clone. The receptor comes from an adult in good health. The chain recombines TRBV13 with TRBJ2-7, with 8 bases identical to TRBD1. The sample in question was peripheral blood, obtained on day 0 of AZD1222 vaccination. This chain's CDR3 is CASSTGQDYEQYF. CDR3 bases: TGTGCCAGCAGCACGGGACAGGACTACGAGCAGTACTTC.